A single sample gave rise to the 32 T cell receptor gamma chains below, sequenced in a study of γδ T cells in repeated Plasmodium falciparum infection. Bulk repertoires came from Vgamma9/Vdelta2+ or Vdelta2-negative gammadelta T cells flow-sorted from PBMC. TCRdb re-called the multiplex PCR reads with CATT. The table shows 20,000 to 30,000 gamma-chain clones, with less than 3.5% occurring only once. The material sequenced was gamma-delta T cells from blood. The receptors come from a pool of human donors (malaria-infected and uninfected, not separated).

This clone was detected only a few times. The chain is built from TRGV4 and TRGJP1. The J gene is absent in TCRdb and was assigned here via DNA matching to germline. Germline trimming cut 0 bases from V and 2 bases from J; bases unmatched to any gene: 3. Germline loops: CDR1 EGSTGY, CDR2 YDSYTSSV. The length of the CDR3 is 15 residues. CDR3 in DNA: TGTGCCACCTGGGATGGGCCGACCACTGGTTGGTTCAAGATATTT. It yields the protein CATWDGPTTGWFKIF.

This clone was seen repeatedly, ten times or more. This DNA translates differently at residue 11 from the TCRdb protein, which is that of a much larger clone; a read error is likely, and the protein shown is the DNA's own translation. The V call is TRGV3, the J call TRGJ1 or TRGJ2. This CDR3 comprises 14 residues. Germline CDR1 is VTNTFY and CDR2 is YDVSTARD (reference sequence). Here the CDR3 reads CATWDSPHEYRKLF. The CDR3 coding sequence is TGTGCCACCTGGGACAGCCCGCATGAATATAGGAAACTCTTT.

This clone was seen a few times. The protein given by TCRdb reflects a much larger clone and differs at residue 13 from this DNA's translation, likely from a read error; the protein shown is the DNA's translation. No J gene call was made, and the V gene is TRGV9. Per the germline V gene, CDR1 is GITISATS and CDR2 is ISYDGTV (reference sequence). The CDR3 contains 15 residues. The CDR3 DNA sequence: TGTGCCTTGTGGGAGGAATTTTCGAATTATTATAAGGAACTCTTT. Amino acid sequence: CALWEEFSNYYKELF.

This clone has just a few counts. This is likely an artifact of a read error, given a far larger clone one base away. This CDR3 is also generated by other DNA sequences in the sample. The J gene has no call, while the V gene is TRGV2. The CDR3 has 13 residues. Germline V gene lookup returns CDR1 EGSNGY and CDR2 YDSYNSKV. In DNA form, the CDR3 reads TGTGCCACCTGGGACGCTGACCCATATAAGAAACTCTTC. It yields the protein CATWDADPYKKLF.

This clone has a handful of counts. A far larger clone is off by one base, so a read error is likely. The same CDR3 also results from other DNA sequences found in this sample. V is TRGV4 and J is TRGJ1 or TRGJ2. The J gene comes from matching the DNA to germline here; TCRdb lacks it. The germline V gene has CDR1 EGSTGY and CDR2 YDSYTSSV. This CDR3 is built from 13 residues. CDR3 sequence: CATWDGSNYKKLF. The CDR3 nucleotides read TGCGCCACCTGGGATGGTTCCAATTATAAGAAACTCTTT.

Comments on this clone: The amino acid sequence in TCRdb belongs to a much larger clone and departs from this DNA's translation at residue 11, likely a sequencing read error; the sequence shown is translated from the DNA. Other DNA variants within this sample encode the same CDR3. The V call is TRGV9, the J call TRGJ1 or TRGJ2. Here the J gene was assigned by germline matching of the DNA, as TCRdb has none. CDR1 is GITISATS and CDR2 is ISYDGTV in the germline V gene (reference sequence). This CDR3 contains 14 residues. CDR3 sequence (DNA): TGTGCCTTGTGGGAGGTTACTAATTATTATAGGAAACTCTTT. Translation: CALWEVTNYYRKLF.

This clone was counted at least ten times. The TCRdb record carries a much larger clone's protein, which differs from this DNA's translation at residue 4; a read error is the likely cause, and the protein listed here is the DNA translation. Distinct nucleotide sequences in the sample also encode this CDR3. DNA of the CDR3: TGTGCCACCCGGGAGAGTTATTATAAGAAACTCTTT. As protein: CATRESYYKKLF. The chain has TRGV4 and TRGJ1 or TRGJ2. The J gene, missing from TCRdb, was assigned here through DNA to germline matching. Germline V gene data show CDR1 as EGSTGY and CDR2 as YDSYTSSV. This CDR3 has 12 amino acids.

By share of the sample, this clone is medium-sized. The chain joins TRGV9 to TRGJ1 or TRGJ2. CDR1 and CDR2 from the germline V gene are GITISATS and ISYDGTV (reference sequence). The CDR3 is 14 residues long. J gave up 4 bases and V 2 bases, and 8 bases lay outside the gene matches. CDR3 coding DNA: TGTGCCTTGTGGGAGGCTGTGGGGTATTATAAGAAACTCTTT. Translation gives CALWEAVGYYKKLF.

This clone was recorded at least ten times. The chain is built from TRGV2 and TRGJ1 or TRGJ2. V shed 0 bases and J 3 bases; nucleotides not matched to a gene: 5. CDR3 length: 14 amino acids. Germline V gene sequence: CDR1 EGSNGY, CDR2 YDSYNSKV. This CDR3 is CATWDGACYYKKLF. The CDR3, as DNA: TGTGCCACCTGGGACGGGGCTTGTTATTATAAGAAACTCTTT.

For this clone: This DNA translates differently at residue 3 from the TCRdb protein, which is that of a much larger clone; a read error is likely, and the protein shown is the DNA's own translation. The rearrangement links TRGV3 to TRGJ1 or TRGJ2. Germline matching of the DNA provided the J gene here, since TCRdb leaves it blank. Germline V CDR1 and CDR2: VTNTFY, YDVSTARD (reference sequence). The CDR3 totals 13 residues. CDR3 coding DNA: TGTGCCCCCTGGGACTACAGGTATTATAAGAAACTCTTT. Residues: CAPWDYRYYKKLF.

This clone has a handful of counts. A much larger clone is a single base away; this may be a read error. No J gene was assigned, while the V gene was called as TRGV5. This CDR3 has 18 amino acids. The germline gives CDR1 VINAFY, CDR2 YDVSNSKD. CDR3 nucleotide sequence: TGTGCCACCTGGGACAGGCTCCGCAATCCGTCTGATGAATATAAGAAACTCTTC. Residues: CATWDRLRNPSDEYKKLF.

About this clone itself: The translation of this DNA and the TCRdb protein of a much larger clone differ at residue 4, probably owing to a read error; the protein shown here is translated from the DNA. The V and J genes are TRGV8 and TRGJ1 or TRGJ2. Matching the DNA to germline supplied the J gene, which TCRdb does not give. Germline CDR1 and CDR2: VENAVY and YDSYNSRV. This CDR3 region has 11 residues. The CDR3 sequence is CATRDRKQKLF. The CDR3 DNA sequence: TGTGCCACCAGGGATAGGAAGCAGAAACTCTTT.

The sample holds many counts of this clone. TCRdb's protein, taken from a much larger clone, differs from this DNA's translation at residue 3, likely owing to a read error; the protein displayed comes from the DNA. The rearrangement uses TRGV9 and TRGJ1 or TRGJ2. In the absence of a J gene in TCRdb, the DNA was matched to germline to assign it here. CDR3 size: 11 residues. Germline V CDR1 and CDR2: GITISATS, ISYDGTV (reference sequence). The CDR3 loop reads CASWVGYKKLF. Written as DNA, the CDR3 is TGTGCCTCGTGGGTGGGTTATAAGAAACTCTTT.

On this clone: A read error likely explains why the TCRdb protein, taken from a much larger clone, differs from this DNA's translation at residue 14; the protein shown is translated from the DNA. The chain uses TRGV9 and TRGJP. In the absence of a J gene in TCRdb, the DNA was matched to germline to assign it here. Germline-derived CDR1 and CDR2 are GITISATS and ISYDGTV (reference sequence). The CDR3 is 17 amino acids. The CDR3 sequence is CALWEIPGWLGKKVKVF. CDR3 coding DNA: TGTGCCTTGTGGGAGATCCCTGGTTGGTTGGGCAAAAAAGTCAAGGTATTT.

This clone has only a few counts. It is unclear where the CDR3 begins or ends on the DNA, so no DNA is shown, and the CDR3 is as TCRdb lists it. No J gene was named, though the V gene is TRGV2. The CDR3 region is 33 residues in length, termini included. From germline, CDR1 is EGSNGY and CDR2 YDSYNSKV. The CDR3 sequence: CATWTGRAIIIRNSLAVEQHLLSQVSIGRIQHF.

Turning to this clone: TCRdb pairs this DNA with a much larger clone's protein that differs at residue 3, likely a read error; the protein shown was translated from the DNA. Here the CDR3 reads CASWAIYPYSSDWIKTF. DNA of the CDR3: TGTGCCTCCTGGGCTATATACCCATATAGTAGTGATTGGATCAAGACGTTT. This chain joins TRGV8 and TRGJP2. This CDR3 spans 17 amino acids. Germline V gives CDR1 VENAVY, CDR2 YDSYNSRV.

Ten or more counts support this clone. TCRdb pairs this DNA with a much larger clone's protein that differs at residue 5, likely a read error; the protein shown was translated from the DNA. The genes are TRGV9 and TRGJ1 or TRGJ2. The CDR3 loop spans 13 amino acids. Germline lookup yields CDR1 GITISATS and CDR2 ISYDGTV (reference sequence). CDR3 DNA: TGTGCCTTGTGGGGGGTGCACGCTTATAAGAAACTCTTT. Protein: CALWGVHAYKKLF.

This clone was observed a few times. The gene calls are TRGV2 and TRGJ1 or TRGJ2. As TCRdb names no J gene, one was assigned here on the basis of a DNA match to germline. Per germline, CDR1 EGSNGY and CDR2 YDSYNSKV. After removal of 1 base from V and 5 bases from J, the junction contained 11 bases not matched to a gene. The length of the CDR3 is 15 residues. The chain's CDR3 is CATWDGLGTNYKKLF. The CDR3 nucleotides read TGTGCCACCTGGGACGGCCTGGGCACCAATTATAAGAAACTCTTT.

This clone was detected only a few times. This sequence is one base from a far larger clone and is likely a read error. The limits of the CDR3 on the DNA are not certain, so only TCRdb's listed CDR3 is given. CDR3 amino acids: CATWDGAIRNSLAVEQHLLSQVSIGRIQHF. Called V gene: TRGV2; the J gene was not called. The CDR3 is 30 residues long, ends included. Germline values: CDR1 EGSNGY, CDR2 YDSYNSKV.

Points on this clone: Translating this DNA gives a protein that differs at residue 8 from the TCRdb one, which belongs to a much larger clone; a read error is likely, and the protein shown is this translation. The V gene is TRGV3, the J gene TRGJ1 or TRGJ2. The CDR3 has 14 residues. CDR1 is VTNTFY, CDR2 YDVSTARD, per germline (reference sequence). J lost 4 bases, V lost 0 bases, and 6 bases had no gene match. The chain's CDR3 is CATWDRRDYYKKLF. The CDR3 DNA follows: TGTGCCACCTGGGACAGGAGGGACTATTATAAGAAACTCTTT.

This clone has only a few counts. The TCRdb protein comes from a much larger clone and disagrees with this DNA's translation at residue 14, likely due to a read error; the protein given here is derived from the DNA. The chain links TRGV9 to TRGJP. The J gene, left out of TCRdb, was set here by checking the DNA against germline. Germline CDR1 and CDR2: GITISATS and ISYDGTV (reference sequence). The CDR3 sequence is 17 residues long. The CDR3 reads CALWEAGLGLGKKTKVF. DNA for the CDR3: TGTGCCTTGTGGGAGGCAGGTCTTGGGTTGGGCAAAAAAACCAAGGTATTT.

This clone was observed a handful of times. TCRdb's entry gives the protein of a much larger clone, which mismatches this DNA's translation at residue 8, likely from a read error; the protein reported here is translated from the DNA. The CDR3 loop reads CATWDRRGKLF. As DNA, the CDR3 is TGTGCCACCTGGGACAGGCGTGGCAAACTCTTT. No J gene was named, though the V gene is TRGV3. Per germline, CDR1 VTNTFY and CDR2 YDVSTARD (reference sequence). The CDR3 covers 11 residues.

This clone was counted many times. A far larger clone is one base from this, pointing to a likely read error. The J gene is TRGJ1 or TRGJ2, the V gene TRGV9. With V trimmed by 2 bases and J by 3 bases, 7 bases remained unmatched. Germline assignment: CDR1 GITISATS and CDR2 ISYDGTV (reference sequence). The CDR3 is 14 residues long. DNA for the CDR3: TGTGCCTTGTGGGAGGGGGAGAGTTATTATAAGAAACTCTTT. This gives the protein CALWEGESYYKKLF.

With respect to this clone: The protein recorded in TCRdb matches a much larger clone and deviates from this DNA's translation at residue 5, suggesting a read error; the protein here is obtained by translating the DNA. The chain couples TRGV4 to TRGJ1 or TRGJ2. The J gene was not available in TCRdb and was assigned here by matching the DNA to germline segments. The ends lost 5 bases at V and 7 bases at J; junction bases unmatched: 14. Germline V lookup: CDR1 EGSTGY, CDR2 YDSYTSSV. The CDR3 spans 14 residues. CDR3 sequence (DNA): TGTGCCACCTGGGTCCCGGTCGGAGGCTATAAGAAACTCTTT. This sequence encodes CATWVPVGGYKKLF.

This clone was counted many times. The V and J genes are TRGV3 and TRGJ1 or TRGJ2. V lost 0 bases to trimming and J lost 1 base; unmatched junction nucleotides: 3. The CDR3 is made up of 14 amino acids. Germline V gene lookup returns CDR1 VTNTFY and CDR2 YDVSTARD (reference sequence). Here the CDR3 reads CATWDRLNYYKKLF. In DNA, the CDR3 is TGTGCCACCTGGGACAGGCTCAATTATTATAAGAAACTCTTT.

This clone was recorded many times. The mismatch at residue 7 between this DNA's translation and the TCRdb protein of a much larger clone likely reflects a read error; the protein shown is translated from the DNA. The CDR3 bases are TGTGCCACCTGGGACAGGGAGGGTAGTGATTGGATCAAGACGTTT. Translation: CATWDREGSDWIKTF. V and J are TRGV3 and TRGJP2. TCRdb offers no J gene call, so here the DNA was matched to germline to obtain one. Trimming took 0 bases from V and 3 from J; bases not matched to a gene: 4. This CDR3 comprises 15 residues. CDR1 is VTNTFY and CDR2 is YDVSTARD in the germline V gene (reference sequence).

This clone was picked up a small number of times. The TCRdb protein, from a much larger clone, departs from this DNA's translation at residue 11, likely by read error; the protein shown derives from the DNA. The J segment was not called; the V segment is TRGV2. There are 13 residues in the CDR3. Per the germline V gene, CDR1 is EGSNGY and CDR2 is YDSYNSKV. CDR3 loop: CATWDGQRWIRTF. In nucleotides, the CDR3 is TGTGCCACCTGGGACGGGCAGAGATGGATCAGGACGTTT.

Comment on this clone: A far bigger clonotype differs at one base, so this is likely a read error. The limits of the CDR3 on the DNA are not certain, so only TCRdb's listed CDR3 is given. V gene TRGV9 was called; the J gene was not. The CDR3 spans 30 residues, counting both ends. Germline-derived CDR1 and CDR2 are GITISATS and ISYDGTV (reference sequence). The CDR3 sequence: CALWEQGLRNSLAVEQHLLSQVSIGRIQHF.

In regard to this clone: A read error likely explains this, since a far larger clone differs by one base. No DNA is shown, since the ends of the CDR3 on it are uncertain; the CDR3 is the one TCRdb lists. Within the sample, other DNA sequences also encode this same CDR3. TRGV9 is the V gene, and the J gene was not called. The germline V gene has CDR1 GITISATS and CDR2 ISYDGTV (reference sequence). The CDR3 adds up to 27 amino acids, both ends counted. CDR3 residues: CALFQRNSLAVEQHLLSQVSIGRIQHF.

This clone was seen many times. TCRdb assigns this DNA the protein of a much larger clone, which departs from its translation at residue 13; this likely reflects a read error, and the protein shown comes from translating the DNA. The V and J genes are TRGV9 and TRGJP. TCRdb is silent on the J gene; assignment here came from matching the DNA to germline. Per germline, CDR1 GITISATS and CDR2 ISYDGTV (reference sequence). The CDR3 is 17 amino acids. The CDR3 loop reads CALWEVREELGKEIKVF. DNA for the CDR3: TGTGCCTTGTGGGAGGTGCGGGAAGAGTTGGGCAAAGAAATCAAGGTATTT.

The table lists this clone with many counts. V usage is TRGV2 and J usage is TRGJ1 or TRGJ2. The CDR3 runs 15 residues. V dropped 0 bases and J dropped 10; count of bases not matched to a gene: 15. Germline-derived CDR1 and CDR2 are EGSNGY and YDSYNSKV. The CDR3 nucleotides are TGTGCCACCTGGGACGGGCGTAATTGTAAGGTAAAGAAACTCTTT. Encoded protein: CATWDGRNCKVKKLF.

The chain couples TRGV9 to TRGJ1 or TRGJ2. The CDR3 is 13 residues long. Germline loops: CDR1 GITISATS, CDR2 ISYDGTV (reference sequence). After removal of 1 base from V and 5 bases from J, the junction contained 5 bases not matched to a gene. CDR3 nucleotides: TGTGCCTTGTGGGAGGTCGGGAATTATAAGAAACTCTTT. Translation gives CALWEVGNYKKLF.